Listed here is a single T cell receptor beta chain. This receptor's antigen is unknown. The record has no base qualities; no much larger clone is one base away. TCRbeta CDR3 regions were amplified from genomic DNA by means of the immunoSEQ Assay, a bias-controlled multiplex PCR. For the original study's pipeline: Within the assay, amplification of reference gene primers was used to estimate how many nucleated cells each sample contained. To quantify the absolute abundance of each unique TCRbeta CDR3 rearrangement, sequence reads were collapsed and filtered. For each sample, productive Simpson clonality was calculated as the square root of Simpson's diversity index over productive rearrangements. Not all clones reach the TCRdb copy of this immuneACCESS table, which keeps in-frame sequences only. Checked studies attribute under half of the gap to unresolved V genes and leave the rest unexplained. V, J and clone size reflect that table, while D and trimming were determined from the DNA. Within this sample are some 100,000 clones, with around 90% of them counted one time only. The top ten clones comprise around 4.5% of the sample.

The sample belongs to a study of blood T cell repertoires in COVID-19 (dated by TCRdb to the early 2020s). At the level of the whole study: The collaborator samples originated in the United States, Italy and Spain and spanned the acute and convalescent phases of COVID-19. Samples were obtained from the ongoing ImmuneRACE study (first 160 participants) and from over a thousand subjects provided by 6 global collaborators. The repertoires were released in a freely available public database intended as a resource for research on the immune response to SARS-CoV-2. Subjects who had been exposed to COVID-19, were actively infected with it, or had recovered from it provided the deeply sampled blood TCRbeta repertoires that made up the dataset. The material from the prospective study consisted of cDNA or gDNA derived from T cells, B-cell-depleted T cells, or PBMCs. A de-identified subject ID, COVID-19 status, age in years and sex were almost always included in the sample metadata. Where available, HLA class I and class II types were obtained from metadata supplied by the sample provider rather than from assay-based typing. Broad study findings and their caveats: The amount of clinical and demographic metadata varied by source and participant and was provided uncurated.

Germline trimming amounts to 5 bases on V and 8 bases on J, with 9 as the count of junction bases outside the gene matches. There are 14 amino acids in the CDR3, from cysteine to phenylalanine inclusive. The kept DNA is CDR3 alone, 42 bases in frame from the first base. Reading the germline V gene gives CDR1 SGHTA and CDR2 FQGNSA. Whole blood was collected in K2EDTA tubes by collaborating institutions according to the institutions' own protocols. For TCRbeta analysis, collaborators shipped samples as frozen whole blood, isolated PBMCs, or DNA extracted from either of those sample types. The sequence links TRBV7-2 to TRBJ2-3, and 8 junction bases match TRBD2. Sequencing used peripheral blood. This clonotype originated in a woman older than 75 with active COVID-19. The CDR3: CASSPTIGGGTQYF. The nucleotide sequence reads as follows: TGTGCCAGCAGCCCCACAATCGGGGGGGGTACGCAGTATTTT.